These 31 T cell receptor beta chains were all obtained from the same sample, sequenced in a study of T cell repertoires in cytomegalovirus infection. The antigens of these receptors remain unknown. TCRdb reprocessed the reads with MiXCR, giving one entry per CDR3 protein. The sample records some 110,000 distinct CDR3 sequences, roughly 9.1% being singletons. Sequenced sample: PBMCs, sequenced either directly or after in vitro stimulation (not recorded which). All receptors come from a human donor in good health (CMV status not recorded). Some clones in this sample may be carry-over from other donors' samples.

This clonotype was found many times. The rearrangement joins TRBV7-2 to TRBJ1-5; no definite D call. The CDR3 has 14 residues. Trimming left V 4 bases short and J 4 bases short, with 11 bases between. CDR1 is SGHTA and CDR2 is FQGNSA in the germline V gene. Here the CDR3 reads CASSSRAFNQPQHF. CDR3 sequence (DNA): TGTGCCAGCAGCTCCCGGGCCTTTAATCAGCCCCAGCATTTT.

This clonotype was recorded at least ten times. The rearrangement joins TRBV12-3 or TRBV12-4 to TRBJ1-5; D possibly corresponds to TRBD1 (6 bases). CDR3 length: 15 residues. V lost 0 bases to trimming and J lost 6 bases, with 12 bases between them. CDR3 nucleotides: TGTGCCAGCAGTTTAGCGCGCAGGGGAAGTCAGCCCCAGCATTTT. Amino acid sequence: CASSLARRGSQPQHF.

This clonotype was counted at least ten times. This chain connects TRBV6-2 or TRBV6-3 to TRBJ2-2, with TRBD2 matching 13 bases. The germline CDR1 and CDR2 sequences are MNHEY and SVGEGT. There are 19 residues in the CDR3. The junction had 14 bases not matched to a gene; V was cut back by 7 bases and J by 3 bases. The CDR3 here is CASTSETSGREMDTGELFF. The CDR3 bases are TGTGCCAGCACCTCCGAAACTAGCGGGAGGGAAATGGACACCGGGGAGCTGTTTTTT.

Ten or more counts support this clonotype. The CDR3 region is CASPTGEGLYGYTF. In DNA form, the CDR3 reads TGTGCCAGTCCAACAGGCGAGGGACTATATGGCTACACCTTC. This chain links TRBV7-2 with TRBJ1-2; possible D gene TRBD1, 5 bases. V dropped 9 bases and J dropped 5 bases, with 19 bases sitting between them. This CDR3 contains 14 residues. The germline V gene has CDR1 SGHTA and CDR2 FQGNSA.

This clonotype was observed a few times. CDR3 sequence: CASARGRNTDTQYF. In DNA, the CDR3 is TGCGCCAGCGCCCGAGGGCGGAACACAGATACGCAGTATTTT. The genes are TRBV4-3 and TRBJ2-3; maybe TRBD2 (5 bases). From germline, CDR1 is LGHNA and CDR2 YSLEER. There are 14 residues in the CDR3. The V end was cut by 8 bases, the J end by 2 bases, with 14 bases between.

This clonotype has more than one count but fewer than ten. The chain has TRBV7-2 and TRBJ2-5; 7 bases match TRBD1. The CDR3 sequence is 14 residues long. V trimming: 3 bases; J trimming: 1 base; junction bases outside the gene matches: 2. CDR1 SGHTA and CDR2 FQGNSA come from the germline V gene. The CDR3 coding sequence is TGTGCCAGCAGCTTGACAGGGACCCAAGAGACCCAGTACTTC. This encodes CASSLTGTQETQYF.

This clonotype was observed many times. The CDR3 region is CASKIWGDETQYF. DNA for the CDR3: TGTGCCAGCAAGATATGGGGGGACGAGACCCAGTACTTC. V usage is TRBV5-6 and J usage is TRBJ2-5, with D tentatively TRBD2 (6 bases). V was pared by 6 bases and J by 5 bases, with 14 bases between. Germline CDR1 is SGHDT and CDR2 is YYEEEE. This CDR3 contains 13 residues.

This rearrangement joins TRBV6-5 to TRBJ2-7, with TRBD1 matching 9 bases. This CDR3 comprises 16 residues. The junction had 16 bases not matched to a gene; V was cut back by 9 bases and J by 4 bases. Germline V gene data show CDR1 as MNHEY and CDR2 as SVGAGI. The DNA of the CDR3 is TGTGCCAGTCACCTATCGGGACAGGGAAATTGGTACGAGCAGTACTTC. Its translation: CASHLSGQGNWYEQYF.

This clonotype was seen ten or more times. This chain links TRBV7-9 with TRBJ2-3; D gene uncertain. In germline, CDR1 is SEHNR, CDR2 FQNEAQ (reference sequence). This CDR3 has 12 residues. With 5 bases removed from V and 2 bases from J, the gap between germline ends came to 5 bases. The CDR3 DNA reads as TGTGCCAGCAGCACAGTCACAGATACGCAGTATTTT. Residues: CASSTVTDTQYF.

There are a few counts of this clonotype. V is TRBV28 and J is TRBJ1-5; D gene unclear. Trimming left V 3 bases short and J 0 bases short, with 9 bases between. CDR3 size: 15 residues. From germline, CDR1 is MDHEN and CDR2 SYDVKM. This chain's CDR3 is CASSLGQISNQPQHF. The DNA of the CDR3 is TGTGCCAGCAGTTTGGGTCAGATTAGCAATCAGCCCCAGCATTTT.

This clonotype was detected ten times or more. J is TRBJ2-7 and V is TRBV10-1; D not certain. Germline CDR1 WNHNN, CDR2 SYGVQD (reference sequence). Trimming removed 7 bases from V and 7 bases from J, with 35 bases in between. The CDR3 has 19 residues. The CDR3 DNA is TGCGCCAGCAAGTTGGTCTCGGAAGTGACGGACGGGTCAGTTGGAGAGCAGTACGTC. It is translated as CASKLVSEVTDGSVGEQYV.

This clonotype was picked up many times. DNA of the CDR3: TGTGCCAGCAGCTTCTCCTACGAGCAGTACTTC. Translating it yields CASSFSYEQYF. The chain employs TRBV7-2 and TRBJ2-7; D unresolved. The CDR3 runs to 11 residues. The V gene's germline CDR1 is SGHTA and CDR2 FQGNSA. Trimming took 3 bases from V and 0 from J, leaving 0 bases between them.

The chain recombines TRBV12-5 with TRBJ2-3; D is possibly TRBD2 (6 bases). Per germline, CDR1 LGHNT and CDR2 FRNRAP. The CDR3 totals 16 residues. V shed 0 bases and J shed 3 bases, with 13 bases lying between them. CDR3 sequence: CASGLVMGRRTDTQYF. In DNA form, the CDR3 reads TGTGCTAGTGGTTTGGTAATGGGGAGGCGAACAGATACGCAGTATTTT.

In this sample, this clonotype turned up many times. This chain connects TRBV30 to TRBJ1-5; weak D call: TRBD1 (5 bases). Germline loops: CDR1 GTSNPN, CDR2 SVGIG (reference sequence). Trimming took 4 bases from V and 4 from J, leaving 11 bases between them. The CDR3 sequence is 13 residues long. The CDR3 sequence: CAWTPGRNQPQHF. The CDR3 DNA follows: TGTGCCTGGACCCCAGGGCGGAATCAGCCCCAGCATTTT.

The sample holds many counts of this clonotype. The chain employs TRBV7-2 and TRBJ2-3, with unresolved D. V lost 7 bases and J lost 4, with 18 bases in between. The CDR3 runs 15 residues. Germline CDR1 reads SGHTA; CDR2 reads FQGNSA. The CDR3, as DNA: TGTGCCAGCATTTCCGGGCTATTGCGAGCAGATACGCAGTATTTT. Protein: CASISGLLRADTQYF.

This clonotype was detected many times. This chain connects TRBV7-3 to TRBJ1-2, with no clear D. This CDR3 spans 14 amino acids. Trimming removed 5 bases at V and 8 bases at J, with 18 bases between. In germline, CDR1 is SGHTA, CDR2 FQGTGA. The CDR3 region has the DNA TGTGCCAGCAGCCCAGCAGGTCGATCTTCCGGCTACACCTTC. As protein: CASSPAGRSSGYTF.

This clonotype occurred a few times. The J gene is TRBJ2-7, the V gene TRBV6-6; D is perhaps TRBD2 (6 bases). Trimming pared 3 bases from V and 2 bases from J, leaving 11 bases between. Germline assignment: CDR1 MNHNY and CDR2 SVGAGI (reference sequence). This CDR3 has 14 amino acids. The CDR3 loop is CASSYVLATYEQYV. The CDR3 DNA reads as TGTGCCAGCAGTTATGTGCTAGCGACCTACGAGCAGTACGTC.

The J gene is TRBJ2-2, the V gene TRBV9, with 11 bases that match TRBD2. J was trimmed by 0 bases and V by 2 bases; bases with no gene match: 18. The V gene's germline CDR1 is SGDLS and CDR2 YYNGEE. The CDR3 totals 22 residues. This CDR3 reads CASSVPDGVAPGLAANTGELFF. The CDR3 coding sequence is TGTGCCAGCAGCGTCCCGGACGGCGTCGCGCCGGGACTAGCGGCGAACACCGGGGAGCTGTTTTTT.

The chain recombines TRBV4-1 with TRBJ1-3, with 7 nucleotides matching TRBD1. The CDR3 covers 14 residues. The J segment lost 9 bases and the V segment lost 1 base, leaving 6 bases of the junction unmatched. Germline CDR1 MGHRA, CDR2 YSYEKL. The CDR3: CASSQATGLGTIYF. CDR3 DNA sequence: TGCGCCAGCAGCCAAGCGACAGGGTTAGGCACCATATATTTT.

The sample holds many counts of this clonotype. The gene calls are TRBV7-2 and TRBJ1-2; 9 nucleotides agree with TRBD1. This CDR3 contains 17 residues. The J segment lost 4 bases and the V segment lost 6 bases, leaving 15 bases of the junction unmatched. Per germline, CDR1 SGHTA and CDR2 FQGNSA. The CDR3 loop is CASRYRDRAIISYGYTF. Written as DNA, the CDR3 is TGTGCCAGCAGATACCGGGACAGGGCAATAATCTCCTATGGCTACACCTTC.

The V and J genes are TRBV18 and TRBJ2-3, with D perhaps given as TRBD1 or TRBD2 (5 bases each). Trimming removed 6 bases from V and 6 bases from J, with 16 bases in between. The germline V gene encodes CDR1 KGHSH and CDR2 LQKENI. CDR3 length equals 14 residues. CDR3 region: CASSRGTRGDTQYF. The CDR3 DNA reads as TGTGCCAGCTCCCGTGGGACCCGCGGCGATACGCAGTATTTT.

This clonotype was counted many times. The chain employs TRBV4-3 and TRBJ1-5; 8 nucleotides line up with TRBD1. With 0 bases clipped from V and 7 bases from J, the junction kept 8 bases outside the gene matches. The CDR3 consists of 16 residues. In germline, CDR1 is LGHNA, CDR2 YSLEER. CDR3 protein: CASSQDLGTGGQPQHF. The CDR3 DNA sequence: TGCGCCAGCAGCCAAGATCTTGGGACAGGTGGGCAGCCCCAGCATTTT.

Ten or more counts support this clonotype. The genes are TRBV6-5 and TRBJ1-4, with D tentatively TRBD1 (5 bases). This CDR3 has 16 residues. Germline lookup yields CDR1 MNHEY and CDR2 SVGAGI. Trimming took off 0 bases at V and 0 bases at J, with 8 bases between the two ends. DNA for the CDR3: TGTGCCAGCAGTTACTCTTGGGGGGCAACTAATGAAAAACTGTTTTTT. Amino acid sequence: CASSYSWGATNEKLFF.

This clonotype was observed at least ten times. This chain uses TRBV7-8 with TRBJ2-7; 7 positions match TRBD2. Trimming took 1 base from V and 2 from J; bases not matched to a gene: 8. This CDR3 region has 16 residues. The germline gives CDR1 SGHVS, CDR2 FQNEAQ. CDR3 region: CASSLGWLAEPYEQYV. The CDR3 nucleotides read TGTGCCAGCAGCTTAGGGTGGCTAGCGGAACCCTACGAGCAGTACGTC.

Relative to its sample, this clonotype is medium-sized. The chain couples TRBV7-2 to TRBJ2-5; no definite D call. Trimming pared 1 base from V and 1 base from J, leaving 10 bases between. Germline V gene lookup returns CDR1 SGHTA and CDR2 FQGNSA. This CDR3 is 15 amino acids long. The CDR3 loop reads CASSLVDRSQETQYF. CDR3 bases: TGTGCCAGCAGCTTAGTCGATCGGTCCCAAGAGACCCAGTACTTC.

This clonotype showed up many times. The V gene is TRBV7-3, the J gene TRBJ1-3; D is ambiguous. Germline CDR1 reads SGHTA; CDR2 reads FQGTGA. The CDR3 covers 15 residues. With 2 bases removed from V and 0 bases from J, the gap between germline ends came to 8 bases. The CDR3 nucleotides read TGTGCCAGCAGCTTAGGGCCCGGCTCTGGAAACACCATATATTTT. It specifies CASSLGPGSGNTIYF.

The genes are TRBV11-2 and TRBJ2-3; D might be TRBD2 (5 bases). Germline V gives CDR1 SGHAT, CDR2 FQNNGV. The length of the CDR3 is 12 residues. V was trimmed by 5 bases and J by 8 bases, leaving 11 bases between them. The CDR3 nucleotides are TGTGCCAGCAGCCGCTGGCGGGCTACGCAGTATTTT. This codes for CASSRWRATQYF.

This clonotype was observed many times. The genes are TRBV7-2 and TRBJ2-5, with D maybe TRBD2 (5 bases). The germline gives CDR1 SGHTA, CDR2 FQGNSA. The CDR3 covers 14 residues. The ends were cut back, 1 base at V and 5 bases at J, with 11 bases in the middle. The CDR3 DNA sequence: TGTGCCAGCAGCTTAGTCCCGGGGTCGGAGACCCAGTACTTC. Its protein product is CASSLVPGSETQYF.

As regards this clonotype: It may be a read error: a sequence one base away is much more abundant. The CDR3 ends on some other residue instead of the conserved phenylalanine or tryptophan, so this is likely a read error. The chain uses TRBV7-9 and TRBJ2-7; D tentatively fits TRBD1 or TRBD2 (5 bases each). CDR1 SEHNR and CDR2 FQNEAQ come from the germline V gene (reference sequence). V lost 1 base and J lost 6, with 13 bases in between. This CDR3 is built from 14 residues. As DNA, the CDR3 is TGTGCCAGCAGCTTAGTGGGGGATCGGGGCGAGCAGTACTTA. This encodes CASSLVGDRGEQYL.

Ten or more counts support this clonotype. J is TRBJ2-3 and V is TRBV19; 8 nucleotides align to TRBD1. There are 12 residues in the CDR3. V lost 9 bases, J lost 4 bases, and 3 bases stayed unmatched. Per the germline V gene, CDR1 is LNHDA and CDR2 is SQIVND (reference sequence). The CDR3 nucleotides read TGTGCCAGCGGACAGGGTGCAGATACGCAGTATTTT. This gives the protein CASGQGADTQYF.

V usage is TRBV6-1 and J usage is TRBJ2-2; the match to TRBD1 covers 7 bases. Germline values: CDR1 MNHNS, CDR2 SASEGT. This CDR3 region has 14 residues. V lost 7 bases to trimming and J lost 5 bases; unmatched junction nucleotides: 7. CDR3 sequence: CASIDRAATGELFF. In DNA, the CDR3 is TGTGCCAGCATCGACAGGGCCGCGACCGGGGAGCTGTTTTTT.